These T cell receptor beta chains were read from a single sample in a study of early T cells in non-severe SARS-CoV-2 infection. TCRdb independently ran MiXCR on the 5' RACE reads; one entry per CDR3 protein. Seen here are fewer than 35,000 distinct CDR3 sequences, about 5% observed once, and the top ten hold 14%. Material for sequencing was whole blood. All receptors come from an adult who was a healthcare worker with PCR-confirmed SARS-CoV-2 infection or an uninfected control (not recorded which). The CDR3 runs from the conserved cysteine through the conserved F or W. A D gene is named only where the DNA matches it firmly. For some rows the clone size is stated as once, few or many, or as a class when expanded; others skip it.

>TRBV6-2/TRBV6-3|many|.|TRBJ1-4
TGTGCCAGCAGGGAGACAACTAATGAAAAACTGTTTTTT
CASRETTNEKLFF
>TRBV12-5|many|.|TRBJ2-7
TGTGCTAGTGGTTTGGAGGGCGTCCACGAGCAGTACTTC
CASGLEGVHEQYF
>TRBV7-9|many|TRBD1|TRBJ1-1
TGTGCCAGCAGCCATGGACAGGGCATGAACACTGAAGCTTTCTTT
CASSHGQGMNTEAFF
>TRBV7-6|many|.|TRBJ2-3
TGTGCCAGCAGCTTATCGCCCACAGATACGCAGTATTTT
CASSLSPTDTQYF
>TRBV11-2|many|.|TRBJ2-5
TGTGCCAGCAGCTTCGACTACCAAGAGACCCAGTACTTC
CASSFDYQETQYF
>TRBV6-6|many|TRBD1|TRBJ2-7
TGTGCCAGCACGCCACAGGGGACCAACGAGCAGTACTTC
CASTPQGTNEQYF
>TRBV5-1|.|.|TRBJ2-7
TGCGCCAGCAGCTTGGGGGGGCACTTC
CASSLGGHF
>TRBV7-8|many|.|TRBJ1-3
TGTGCCAGCAGTTCGGCCCGGGGTACTGGAAACACCATATATTTT
CASSSARGTGNTIYF
>TRBV20-1|few|TRBD1|TRBJ2-3
TGCAGCCGCCTTCACAGGGGGCGAACAGATACGCAGTATTTT
CSRLHRGRTDTQYF
>TRBV7-2|.|.|TRBJ2-3
TGTGCCAGCAGCTCACGGGTCACAGATACGCAGTATTTT
CASSSRVTDTQYF
>TRBV6-6|.|.|TRBJ2-2
TGTGCCAGCAGTCCGGGGGTCACCGGGGAGCTGTTTTTT
CASSPGVTGELFF
>TRBV7-9|.|.|TRBJ2-7
TGTGCCAGCAGCTTAGTGGGTGATTTAGGTTCCGAGCAGTACTTC
CASSLVGDLGSEQYF
>TRBV7-2|many|TRBD1|TRBJ2-5
TGTGCCAGCAGCTTAATCGGGACAGGAGAGACCCAGTACTTC
CASSLIGTGETQYF
>TRBV21-1|.|.|TRBJ1-1
TGTGCCAGCAGCCCGCGGACGGAGAACACTGAAGCTTTCTTT
CASSPRTENTEAFF
>TRBV6-5|.|.|TRBJ1-5
TGTGCCAGCAGTTACCTAGCGGGCAATCAGCCCCAGCATTTT
CASSYLAGNQPQHF
>TRBV29-1|many|TRBD2|TRBJ2-5
TGCAGCGCCGCCCAGCTAGCGGGGGGTCAGGAGACCCAGTACTTC
CSAAQLAGGQETQYF
>TRBV6-2/TRBV6-3|many|.|TRBJ1-2
TGTGCCAGCAGTAGACCGTCGCGGGCCGCTAACTATGGCTACACCTTC
CASSRPSRAANYGYTF
>TRBV12-3/TRBV12-4|many|TRBD1|TRBJ2-7
TGTGCCAGCACCCCCGGGGGACAGGGTTCCTACGAGCAGTACTTC
CASTPGGQGSYEQYF
>TRBV9|many|.|TRBJ1-1
TGTGCCAGCAGCGTAGACGGGGCAAAAAGCACTGAAGCTTTCTTT
CASSVDGAKSTEAFF
>TRBV7-8|few|.|TRBJ1-2
TGTGCCAGCAGCCTGGGACACGCTAACTATGGCTACACCTTC
CASSLGHANYGYTF
>TRBV9|many|.|TRBJ2-1
TGTGCCAGCAGCGAAGAGTACAATGAGCAGTTCTTC
CASSEEYNEQFF
>TRBV7-7|many|.|TRBJ2-7
TGTGCCAGCAGCCCGCTAGGCAGGGGCGAGCAGTACTTC
CASSPLGRGEQYF
>TRBV18|few|.|TRBJ2-7
TGTGTCAGCTCACCCTCAGGGTGGGGGAGCGAGCAGTACTTC
CVSSPSGWGSEQYF
>TRBV12-3/TRBV12-4|many|TRBD1|TRBJ2-2
TGTGCCAGCAACCCGGGACAGGGCATCTTCGGGGAGCTGTTTTTT
CASNPGQGIFGELFF
>TRBV29-1|few|.|TRBJ1-1
TGCAGCGTTGAAGTTCGGGGTTACGACACTGAAGCTTTCTTT
CSVEVRGYDTEAFF
>TRBV12-3/TRBV12-4|few|TRBD1|TRBJ1-6
TGTGCCAGCAGCCGTACAGGGGCGGGTGATTCACCCCTCCACTTT
CASSRTGAGDSPLHF
>TRBV7-2|many|TRBD2|TRBJ2-4
TGTGCCAGCAGCCCCTGGAGCGGGGGGGCGGGGGCTAACATTCAGTACTTC
CASSPWSGGAGANIQYF
>TRBV15|many|.|TRBJ1-1
TGTGCCACCAGCGGACAGCAGAACACTGAAGCTTTCTTT
CATSGQQNTEAFF
>TRBV4-2|many|TRBD1|TRBJ2-5
TGTGCCAGCAGCCAAGATATCGGTACACAGGGGGCCCAAGAGACCCAGTACTTC
CASSQDIGTQGAQETQYF
>TRBV4-1|many|.|TRBJ1-6
TGCGCCAGCAGCCCCTCTGAAGTCCTGATGAGCTCCTATAATTCACCCCTCCACTTT
CASSPSEVLMSSYNSPLHF
>TRBV5-1|many|.|TRBJ1-6
TGCGCCAGCAGCGAGACGTCCTTTAGTTCACCCCTCCACTTT
CASSETSFSSPLHF
>TRBV6-5|few|TRBD1|TRBJ2-4
TGTGCCAGCAGTCGCCAAATGGGACAGGGAGGAAACATTCAGTACTTC
CASSRQMGQGGNIQYF
>TRBV20-1|many|TRBD2|TRBJ2-7
TGCAGTGCTAGTATGGCGGGGGAGCCCTACGAGCAGTACTTC
CSASMAGEPYEQYF
>TRBV4-2|few|.|TRBJ1-1
TGTGCCAGCAGCCAAGAGATCTGGACTGAAGCTTTCTTT
CASSQEIWTEAFF
>TRBV28|many|.|TRBJ1-6
TGTGCCAGCAGTTCCCCAGGGGACCATTCACCCCTCCACTTT
CASSSPGDHSPLHF